This T cell receptor (beta chain) was sequenced during a study of cytomegalovirus exposure and HLA in healthy donors. Study as a whole: Early on, a data release was issued that held 80 million or so unique TCRs from HLA-typed donors. General study points: TCR beta V- and J-gene trimming, according to a later analysis, was linked to a missense DCLRE1C variant. The study listed 164 cytomegalovirus-associated TCR beta chains.

The PCR made use of 60 Vbeta and 13 Jbeta primers. Sequencing used immunoSEQ multiplex PCR; TCRdb keeps in-frame clones, though not all of them. This sample has roughly 160,000 clones, with approximately 81% found just once. Comment on this clone: The antigen remains unidentified. Other DNA sequences in the sample encode the same CDR3.

Per the germline V gene, CDR1 is PRHDT and CDR2 is FYEKMQ (reference sequence). V was clipped by 5 bases and J by 2 bases, with 16 bases between them. This CDR3 comprises 15 residues. The chain is built from TRBV13 and TRBJ2-7, with D possibly matching TRBD2 (5 bases). The origin of this receptor is a boy aged 2 to 10 in good health and CMV-seronegative. The sample was PBMCs. This CDR3 is CASSPRTSGPYEQYF. In nucleotides, the CDR3 is TGTGCCAGCAGCCCTAGGACCAGCGGACCCTACGAGCAGTACTTC.